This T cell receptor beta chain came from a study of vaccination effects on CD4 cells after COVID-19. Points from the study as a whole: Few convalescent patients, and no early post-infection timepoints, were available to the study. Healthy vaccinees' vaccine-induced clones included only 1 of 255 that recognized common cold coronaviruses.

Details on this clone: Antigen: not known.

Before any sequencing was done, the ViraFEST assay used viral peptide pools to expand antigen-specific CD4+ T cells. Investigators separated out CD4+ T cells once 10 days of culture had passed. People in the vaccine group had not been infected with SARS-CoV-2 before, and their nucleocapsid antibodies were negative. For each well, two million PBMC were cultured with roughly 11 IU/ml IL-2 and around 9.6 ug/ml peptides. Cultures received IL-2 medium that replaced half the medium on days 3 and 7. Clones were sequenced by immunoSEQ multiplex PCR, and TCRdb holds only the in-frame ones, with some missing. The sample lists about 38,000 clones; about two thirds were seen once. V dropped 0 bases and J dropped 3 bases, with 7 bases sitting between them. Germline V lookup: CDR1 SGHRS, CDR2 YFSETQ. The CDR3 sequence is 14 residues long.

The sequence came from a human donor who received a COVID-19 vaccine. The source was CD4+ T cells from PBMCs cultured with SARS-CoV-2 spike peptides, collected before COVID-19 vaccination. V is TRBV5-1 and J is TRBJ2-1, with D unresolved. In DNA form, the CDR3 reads TGCGCCAGCAGCTTGGAGGGCCTCTACAATGAGCAGTTCTTC. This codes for CASSLEGLYNEQFF.